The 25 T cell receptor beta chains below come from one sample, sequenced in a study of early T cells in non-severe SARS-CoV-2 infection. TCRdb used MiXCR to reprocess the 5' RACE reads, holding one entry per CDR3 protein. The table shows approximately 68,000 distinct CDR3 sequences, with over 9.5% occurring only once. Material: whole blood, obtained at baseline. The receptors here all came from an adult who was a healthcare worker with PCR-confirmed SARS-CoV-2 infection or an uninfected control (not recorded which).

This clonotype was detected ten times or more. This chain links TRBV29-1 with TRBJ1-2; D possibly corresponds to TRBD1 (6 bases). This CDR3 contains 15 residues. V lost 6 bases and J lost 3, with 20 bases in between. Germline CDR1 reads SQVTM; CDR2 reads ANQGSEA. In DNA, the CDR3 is TGCAGCGTACTCCCGTGGGGGAAGGGGGACTATGGCTACACCTTC. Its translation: CSVLPWGKGDYGYTF.

In nucleotides, the CDR3 is TGTGCCAGTAGTATAAAGGGGCCCGACACAGATACGCAGTATTTT. It translates to CASSIKGPDTDTQYF. The gene calls are TRBV19 and TRBJ2-3; D is possibly TRBD1 (5 bases). Germline CDR1 LNHDA, CDR2 SQIVND (reference sequence). This CDR3 has 15 residues. V was pared by 2 bases and J by 2 bases, with 11 bases between. The complete variable domain, with remaining parts taken from reference TRBV19 and TRBJ2-3, reads DGGITQSPKYLFRKEGQNVTLSCEQNLNHDAMYWYRQDPGQGLRLIYYSQIVNDFQKGDIAEGYSVSREKKESFPLTVTSAQKNPTAFYLCASSIKGPDTDTQYFGPGTRLTVL.

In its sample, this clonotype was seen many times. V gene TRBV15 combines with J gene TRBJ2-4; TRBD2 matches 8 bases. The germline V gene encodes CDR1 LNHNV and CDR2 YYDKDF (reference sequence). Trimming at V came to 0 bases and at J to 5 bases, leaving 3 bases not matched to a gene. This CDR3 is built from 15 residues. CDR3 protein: CATSRDSRGENIQYF. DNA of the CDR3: TGTGCCACCAGCAGAGATTCGCGGGGGGAAAACATTCAGTACTTC.

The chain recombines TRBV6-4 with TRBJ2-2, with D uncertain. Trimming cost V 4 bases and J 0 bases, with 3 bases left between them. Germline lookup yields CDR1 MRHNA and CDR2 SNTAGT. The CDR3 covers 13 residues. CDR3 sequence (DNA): TGTGCCAGCAGTGTCACGAACACCGGGGAGCTGTTTTTT. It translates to CASSVTNTGELFF.

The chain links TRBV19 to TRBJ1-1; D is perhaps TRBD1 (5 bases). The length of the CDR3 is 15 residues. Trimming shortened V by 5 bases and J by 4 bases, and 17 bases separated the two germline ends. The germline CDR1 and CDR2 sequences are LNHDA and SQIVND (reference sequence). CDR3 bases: TGTGCCAGTAGTGCCGTAAGGGAGGGGAGCACTGAAGCTTTCTTT. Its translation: CASSAVREGSTEAFF.

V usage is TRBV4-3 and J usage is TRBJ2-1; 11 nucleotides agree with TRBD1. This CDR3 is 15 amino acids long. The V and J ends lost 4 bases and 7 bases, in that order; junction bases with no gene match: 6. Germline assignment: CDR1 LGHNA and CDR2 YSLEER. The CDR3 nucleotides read TGCGCCAGCAGCCGTGGACAGGGGGCGCAAAATGAGCAGTTCTTC. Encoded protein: CASSRGQGAQNEQFF.

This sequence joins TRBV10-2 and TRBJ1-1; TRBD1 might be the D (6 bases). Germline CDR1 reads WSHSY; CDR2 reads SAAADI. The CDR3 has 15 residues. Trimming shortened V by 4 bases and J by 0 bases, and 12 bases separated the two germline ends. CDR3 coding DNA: TGCGCCAGCAGTGGGCAGGACAGCATGAACACTGAAGCTTTCTTT. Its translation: CASSGQDSMNTEAFF.

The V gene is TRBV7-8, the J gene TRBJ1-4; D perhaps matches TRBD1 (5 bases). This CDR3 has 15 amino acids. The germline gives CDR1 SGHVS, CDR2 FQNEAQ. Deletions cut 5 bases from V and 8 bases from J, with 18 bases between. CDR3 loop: CASSPQPGRGEKLFF. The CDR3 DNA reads TGTGCCAGCAGCCCCCAGCCGGGGCGAGGGGAAAAACTGTTTTTT.

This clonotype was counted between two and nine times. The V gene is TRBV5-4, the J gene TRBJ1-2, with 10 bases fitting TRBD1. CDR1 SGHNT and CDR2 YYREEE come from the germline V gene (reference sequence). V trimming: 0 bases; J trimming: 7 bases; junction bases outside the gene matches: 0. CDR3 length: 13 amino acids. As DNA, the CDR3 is TGTGCCAGCAGCTTGGGACAGGGGGCTGGCTACACCTTC. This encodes CASSLGQGAGYTF. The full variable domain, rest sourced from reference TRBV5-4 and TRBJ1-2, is ETGVTQSPTHLIKTRGQQVTLRCSSQSGHNTVSWYQQALGQGPQFIFQYYREEENGRGNFPPRFSGLQFPNYSSELNVNALELDDSALYLCASSLGQGAGYTFGSGTRLTVV.

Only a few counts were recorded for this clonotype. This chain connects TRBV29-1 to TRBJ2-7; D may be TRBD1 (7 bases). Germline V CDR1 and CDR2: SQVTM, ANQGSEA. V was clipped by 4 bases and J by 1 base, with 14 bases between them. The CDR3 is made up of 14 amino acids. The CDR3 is CSVALTGTSYEQYF. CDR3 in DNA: TGCAGCGTTGCCCTGACAGGGACTTCCTACGAGCAGTACTTC.

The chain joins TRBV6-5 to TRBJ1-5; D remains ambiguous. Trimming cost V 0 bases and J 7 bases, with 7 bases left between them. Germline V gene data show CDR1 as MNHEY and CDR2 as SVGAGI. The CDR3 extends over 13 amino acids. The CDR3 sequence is CASSYSMVQPQHF. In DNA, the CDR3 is TGTGCCAGCAGTTACTCGATGGTCCAGCCCCAGCATTTT.

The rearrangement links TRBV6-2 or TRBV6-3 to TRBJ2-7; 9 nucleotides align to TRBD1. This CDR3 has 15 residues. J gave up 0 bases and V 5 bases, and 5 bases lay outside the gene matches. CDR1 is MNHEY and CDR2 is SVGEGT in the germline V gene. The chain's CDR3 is CASSDRDRASYEQYF. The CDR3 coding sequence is TGTGCCAGCAGTGACCGGGACAGGGCCTCCTACGAGCAGTACTTC.

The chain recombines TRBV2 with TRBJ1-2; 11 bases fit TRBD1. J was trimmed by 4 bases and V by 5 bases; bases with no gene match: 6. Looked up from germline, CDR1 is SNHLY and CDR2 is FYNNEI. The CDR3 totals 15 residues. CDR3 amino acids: CASSLGQGGVYGYTF. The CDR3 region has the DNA TGTGCCAGCAGTTTGGGACAGGGGGGAGTCTATGGCTACACCTTC.

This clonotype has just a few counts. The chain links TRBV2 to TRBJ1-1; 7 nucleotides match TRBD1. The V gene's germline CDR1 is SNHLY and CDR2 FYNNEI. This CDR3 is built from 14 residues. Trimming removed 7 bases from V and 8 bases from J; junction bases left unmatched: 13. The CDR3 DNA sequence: TGTGCCAGCAAAGGGACAGCTCATGGTGGGGAAGCTTTCTTT. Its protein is CASKGTAHGGEAFF.

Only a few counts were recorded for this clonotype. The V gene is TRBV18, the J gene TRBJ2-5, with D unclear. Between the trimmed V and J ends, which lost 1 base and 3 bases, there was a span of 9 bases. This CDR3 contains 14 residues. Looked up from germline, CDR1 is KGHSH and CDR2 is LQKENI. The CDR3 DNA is TGTGCCAGCTCACCACTCGGAAAGGAAGAGACCCAGTACTTC. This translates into CASSPLGKEETQYF.

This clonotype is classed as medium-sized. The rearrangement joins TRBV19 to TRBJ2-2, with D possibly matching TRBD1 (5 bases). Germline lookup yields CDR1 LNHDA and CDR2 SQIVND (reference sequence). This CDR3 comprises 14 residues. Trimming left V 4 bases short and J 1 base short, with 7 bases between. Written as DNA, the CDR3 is TGTGCCAGTAGTAAACAGGTGAACACCGGGGAGCTGTTTTTT. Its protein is CASSKQVNTGELFF.

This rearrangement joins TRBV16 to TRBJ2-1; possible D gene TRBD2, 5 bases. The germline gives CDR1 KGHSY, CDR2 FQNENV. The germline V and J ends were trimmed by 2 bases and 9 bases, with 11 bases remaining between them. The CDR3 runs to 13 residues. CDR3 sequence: CASSQGRAGEQFF. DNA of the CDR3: TGTGCCAGCAGCCAAGGAAGGGCGGGTGAGCAGTTCTTC.

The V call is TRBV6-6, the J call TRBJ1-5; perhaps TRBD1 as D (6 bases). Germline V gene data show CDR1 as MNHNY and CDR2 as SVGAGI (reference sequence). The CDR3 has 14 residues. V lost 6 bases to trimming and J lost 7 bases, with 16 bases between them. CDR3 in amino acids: CASRTQQGPQPQHF. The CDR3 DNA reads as TGTGCCAGCAGGACTCAACAGGGACCCCAGCCCCAGCATTTT.

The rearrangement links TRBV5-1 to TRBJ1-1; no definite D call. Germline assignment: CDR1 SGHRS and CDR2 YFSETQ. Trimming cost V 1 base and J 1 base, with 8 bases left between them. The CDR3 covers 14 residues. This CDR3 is CASSLQTENTEAFF. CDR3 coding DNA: TGCGCCAGCAGCTTGCAGACGGAGAACACTGAAGCTTTCTTT.

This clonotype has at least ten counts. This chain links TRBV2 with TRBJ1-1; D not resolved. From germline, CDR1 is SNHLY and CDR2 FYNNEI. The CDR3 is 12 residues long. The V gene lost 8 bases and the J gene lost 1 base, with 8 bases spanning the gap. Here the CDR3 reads CASRPKNTEAFF. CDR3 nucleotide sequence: TGTGCCAGCCGGCCAAAGAACACTGAAGCTTTCTTT.

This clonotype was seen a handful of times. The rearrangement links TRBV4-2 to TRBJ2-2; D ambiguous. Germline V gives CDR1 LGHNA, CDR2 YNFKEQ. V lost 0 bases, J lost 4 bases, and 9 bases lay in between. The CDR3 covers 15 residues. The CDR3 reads CASSQEGPGTGELFF. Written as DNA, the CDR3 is TGTGCCAGCAGCCAAGAAGGTCCGGGCACCGGGGAGCTGTTTTTT.

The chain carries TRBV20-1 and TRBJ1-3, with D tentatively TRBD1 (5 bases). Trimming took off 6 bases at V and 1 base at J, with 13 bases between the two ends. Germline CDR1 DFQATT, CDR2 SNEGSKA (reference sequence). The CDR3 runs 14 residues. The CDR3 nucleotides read TGCAGTGCGGGGGACGCCCGATCTGGAAACACCATATATTTT. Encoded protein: CSAGDARSGNTIYF.

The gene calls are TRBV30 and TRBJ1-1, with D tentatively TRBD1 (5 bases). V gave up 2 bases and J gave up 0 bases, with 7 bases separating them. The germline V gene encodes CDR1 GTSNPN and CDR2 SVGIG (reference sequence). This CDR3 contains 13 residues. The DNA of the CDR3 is TGTGCCTGGAGTCGACAGCTGAACACTGAAGCTTTCTTT. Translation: CAWSRQLNTEAFF. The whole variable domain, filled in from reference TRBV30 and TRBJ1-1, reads SQTIHQWPATLVQPVGSPLSLECTVEGTSNPNLYWYRQAAGRGLQLLFYSVGIGQISSEVPQNLSASRPQDRQFILSSKKLLLSDSGFYLCAWSRQLNTEAFFGQGTRLTVV.

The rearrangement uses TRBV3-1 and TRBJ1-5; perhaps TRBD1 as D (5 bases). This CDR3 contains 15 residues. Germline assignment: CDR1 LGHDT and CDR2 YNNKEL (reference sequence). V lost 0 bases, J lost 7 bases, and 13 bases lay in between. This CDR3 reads CASSQDPQGNQPQHF. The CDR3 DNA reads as TGTGCCAGCAGCCAAGACCCCCAGGGAAACCAGCCCCAGCATTTT.

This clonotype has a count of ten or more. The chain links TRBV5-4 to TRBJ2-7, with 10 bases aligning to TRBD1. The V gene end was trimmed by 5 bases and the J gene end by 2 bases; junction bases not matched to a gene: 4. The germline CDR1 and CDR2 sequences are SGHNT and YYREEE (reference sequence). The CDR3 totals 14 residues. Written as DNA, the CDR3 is TGTGCCAGCAGAAGGACAGGGGGACCCTACGAGCAGTACTTC. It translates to CASRRTGGPYEQYF.